Listed below are T cell receptor beta chains from one sample, sequenced in a study of T cell responses to AZD1222 COVID-19 vaccine. Using immunoSEQ multiplex PCR, the repertoire was profiled, and TCRdb retains in-frame clones only, with some absent. This repertoire shows some 250,000 clones, 94% found once; its top ten account for less than 0.65%. Sample: peripheral blood, taken 28 days after the second AZD1222 dose. The receptors here all came from an adult who received the AZD1222 COVID-19 vaccine. The CDR3 runs from the conserved cysteine through the conserved F or W. Each record gives: V gene, J gene, D gene, clone size, CDR3 protein, CDR3 DNA. D genes are given only for firm matches. Only some rows state a clone size, as once, few, many or a class for expanded clones.

TRBV21-1	TRBJ1-5	-	-	CASYGRTHSNQPQHF	TGTGCCAGTTACGGGAGGACCCATAGCAATCAGCCCCAGCATTTT
TRBV18	TRBJ2-7	TRBD1	-	CASSSGTGSYEQYF	TGTGCCAGCTCTTCCGGGACAGGATCCTACGAGCAGTACTTC
TRBV11-2	TRBJ1-1	TRBD1	-	CASSIDRGNEAFF	TGTGCCAGCAGCATCGACAGGGGCAATGAAGCTTTCTTT
TRBV20-1	TRBJ2-5	TRBD2	-	CSAGTSGENF	TGCAGTGCCGGGACTAGCGGGGAGAACTTC
TRBV5-4	TRBJ2-3	-	-	CASSRGGSTDTQYF	TGTGCCAGCAGCCGAGGGGGGTCCACAGATACGCAGTATTTT
TRBV28	TRBJ1-3	-	-	CASSLGGGGNTIYF	TGTGCCAGCAGTTTGGGCGGGGGGGGCAACACCATATATTTT
TRBV5-4	TRBJ2-3	-	-	CATSPRKGTDTQYF	TGTGCCACCTCGCCGCGGAAAGGGACAGATACGCAGTATTTT
TRBV5-5	TRBJ2-7	TRBD1	-	CASSIGTVGYEQYF	TGTGCCAGCAGCATCGGGACAGTCGGGTACGAGCAGTACTTC
TRBV4-2	TRBJ1-5	-	-	CASSQDSEQPQHF	TGTGCCAGCAGCCAAGATTCAGAACAGCCCCAGCATTTT
TRBV4-2	TRBJ1-1	-	-	CASSQEKGNTEAFF	TGTGCCAGCAGCCAAGAAAAGGGGAACACTGAAGCTTTCTTT
TRBV5-1	TRBJ2-7	TRBD2	-	CASSRGETPLYEQYF	TGCGCCAGCAGCCGGGGGGAGACACCACTCTACGAGCAGTACTTC
TRBV14	TRBJ2-1	TRBD2	-	CASSQASGRYYEQFF	TGTGCCAGCAGCCAAGCTAGCGGGAGATATTATGAGCAGTTCTTC
TRBV6-5	TRBJ2-7	TRBD2	-	CASSYSVAGYEQYF	TGTGCCAGCAGTTACTCGGTAGCGGGGTACGAGCAGTACTTC
TRBV5-4	TRBJ2-7	TRBD2	once	CASSSDPLAVGNNEQYF	TGTGCCAGCAGCTCGGACCCACTAGCGGTAGGGAATAATGAGCAGTACTTC
TRBV7-2	TRBJ2-5	-	-	CASSLRPQETQYF	TGTGCCAGCAGCCTTAGGCCCCAAGAGACCCAGTACTTC
TRBV7-2	TRBJ1-5	-	once	CASSLGRAEPQHF	TGTGCCAGCAGCTTAGGCAGGGCTGAACCCCAGCATTTT
TRBV7-9	TRBJ2-7	TRBD2	-	CASSYREGLPYEQYF	TGTGCCAGCAGCTACCGGGAGGGACTCCCCTACGAGCAGTACTTC
TRBV3-1/TRBV3-2	TRBJ2-7	TRBD2	-	CASSLRLAGAPEQYF	TGTGCCAGCAGCCTTCGACTAGCGGGAGCACCCGAGCAGTACTTC
TRBV12-3/TRBV12-4	TRBJ1-2	TRBD1	-	CASSLTGAEGYTF	TGTGCCAGCAGTTTAACAGGGGCGGAGGGCTACACCTTC
TRBV19	TRBJ2-7	-	-	CASSWGTSYEQYF	TGTGCCAGTAGTTGGGGGACATCCTACGAGCAGTACTTC
TRBV11-2	TRBJ2-6	-	-	CASSLRPSGANVLTF	TGTGCCAGCAGCCTCCGTCCCTCTGGGGCCAACGTCCTGACTTTC
TRBV6-5	TRBJ2-7	TRBD2	-	CASGSGGDSYEQYF	TGTGCCAGCGGGAGCGGGGGGGACTCCTACGAGCAGTACTTC
TRBV24-1	TRBJ2-5	-	-	CATSPPGAQETQYF	TGTGCCACCAGTCCCCCGGGGGCCCAAGAGACCCAGTACTTC
TRBV5-6	TRBJ1-1	-	-	CASSLRGIYTEAFF	TGTGCCAGCAGCCTGAGGGGGATATACACTGAAGCTTTCTTT
TRBV5-1	TRBJ1-2	TRBD1	-	CASSSRGQGHIDGYTF	TGCGCCAGCAGCTCGAGGGGACAGGGACACATAGATGGCTACACCTTC
TRBV4-1	TRBJ1-5	-	-	CASSQGHSSNQPQHF	TGCGCCAGCAGCCAGGGTCACTCTAGCAATCAGCCCCAGCATTTT
TRBV9	TRBJ2-2	-	-	CASSVGTLNTGELFF	TGTGCCAGCAGCGTAGGTACATTGAACACCGGGGAGCTGTTTTTT
TRBV19	TRBJ1-3	-	-	CASSLRTAVGSGNTIYF	TGTGCCAGTAGTCTCAGGACAGCGGTGGGCTCTGGAAACACCATATATTTT
TRBV7-9	TRBJ2-1	-	-	CASSPGLPYNEQFF	TGTGCCAGCAGCCCTGGACTACCCTACAATGAGCAGTTCTTC
TRBV6-5	TRBJ1-3	-	-	CASSYPPIGAGNTIYF	TGTGCCAGCAGTTACCCCCCGATCGGGGCTGGAAACACCATATATTTT
TRBV5-8	TRBJ2-5	-	-	CASSLGRTPEETQYF	TGTGCCAGCAGCTTGGGCAGGACACCCGAAGAGACCCAGTACTTC
TRBV4-3	TRBJ2-1	TRBD1	-	CASSHRTGQYNEQFF	TGCGCCAGCAGCCATCGGACAGGACAGTACAATGAGCAGTTCTTC
TRBV7-9	TRBJ1-5	TRBD1	once	CASSFGQGNLQPQHF	TGTGCCAGCAGCTTTGGACAGGGGAATCTTCAGCCCCAGCATTTT
TRBV10-3	TRBJ1-1	-	-	CAISASPPGTEAFF	TGTGCCATCAGCGCCTCACCTCCTGGCACTGAAGCTTTCTTT
TRBV28	TRBJ2-5	TRBD2	-	CAIKTSGLSAETQYF	TGTGCCATTAAGACTAGCGGGCTTTCCGCGGAGACCCAGTACTTC
TRBV14	TRBJ1-1	-	-	CASSLFGTEAFF	TGTGCCAGCAGCCTATTCGGCACTGAAGCTTTCTTT
TRBV27	TRBJ1-5	-	-	CASSPSGARNNQPQHF	TGTGCCAGCAGTCCCTCGGGGGCGAGGAACAATCAGCCCCAGCATTTT
TRBV20-1	TRBJ1-1	-	-	CSASRGRGNTEAFF	TGCAGTGCTAGTCGGGGTAGGGGGAACACTGAAGCTTTCTTT
TRBV28	TRBJ2-7	TRBD2	-	CASSSSGRDRYEQYF	TGTGCCAGCAGCTCTAGCGGGAGGGATAGGTACGAGCAGTACTTC
TRBV15	TRBJ2-5	-	-	CATSRDRVETQYF	TGTGCCACCAGCAGAGACAGGGTTGAGACCCAGTACTTC
TRBV7-3	TRBJ2-7	-	-	CASSLALVGEQYF	TGTGCCAGCAGCTTAGCTTTAGTTGGCGAGCAGTACTTC
TRBV15	TRBJ1-5	-	-	CATSPVATGSWGNQPQHF	TGTGCCACCAGCCCAGTTGCCACAGGGAGTTGGGGCAATCAGCCCCAGCATTTT
TRBV18	TRBJ1-1	TRBD1	-	CASSPTGEGALGAFF	TGTGCCAGCTCACCAACCGGCGAGGGGGCATTAGGAGCTTTCTTT
TRBV7-8	TRBJ1-1	-	-	CASSFEPAGSWSTEAFF	TGTGCCAGCAGCTTTGAGCCAGCCGGGAGTTGGAGCACTGAAGCTTTCTTT
TRBV3-1/TRBV3-2	TRBJ1-2	TRBD1	-	CASSQDRSIAGGNANYGYTF	TGTGCCAGCAGCCAAGATCGGTCGATAGCAGGGGGCAACGCTAACTATGGCTACACCTTC
TRBV5-1	TRBJ1-1	TRBD1	few	CASSFTGDTEAFF	TGCGCCAGCAGCTTTACAGGGGACACTGAAGCTTTCTTT
TRBV19	TRBJ1-5	-	-	CASTPDGGPNQPQHF	TGTGCCAGTACCCCGGACGGTGGTCCCAATCAGCCCCAGCATTTT
TRBV7-7	TRBJ2-5	-	-	CASSRDYQETQYF	TGTGCTAGCAGCCGGGACTACCAAGAGACCCAGTACTTC
TRBV5-5	TRBJ2-7	-	-	CASSLWGDNEQYF	TGTGCCAGCAGCTTGTGGGGGGACAACGAGCAGTACTTC
TRBV5-8	TRBJ1-2	-	-	CASSFTRSGYTF	TGTGCCAGCAGCTTTACGCGTAGCGGCTACACCTTC
TRBV11-1	TRBJ2-1	-	once	CASSLAAEQFF	TGTGCCAGCAGCTTAGCGGCTGAGCAGTTCTTC
TRBV7-8	TRBJ1-2	-	-	CASTRAGQPYGYTF	TGTGCCAGCACCCGAGCCGGACAGCCCTATGGCTACACCTTC
TRBV4-2	TRBJ2-7	-	-	CASSQTISSANYEQYF	TGTGCCAGCAGCCAAACGATCTCTAGCGCAAACTACGAGCAGTACTTC
TRBV19	TRBJ1-1	-	-	CASSTTGRASEAFF	TGTGCCAGTAGTACGACAGGACGGGCAAGCGAAGCTTTCTTT